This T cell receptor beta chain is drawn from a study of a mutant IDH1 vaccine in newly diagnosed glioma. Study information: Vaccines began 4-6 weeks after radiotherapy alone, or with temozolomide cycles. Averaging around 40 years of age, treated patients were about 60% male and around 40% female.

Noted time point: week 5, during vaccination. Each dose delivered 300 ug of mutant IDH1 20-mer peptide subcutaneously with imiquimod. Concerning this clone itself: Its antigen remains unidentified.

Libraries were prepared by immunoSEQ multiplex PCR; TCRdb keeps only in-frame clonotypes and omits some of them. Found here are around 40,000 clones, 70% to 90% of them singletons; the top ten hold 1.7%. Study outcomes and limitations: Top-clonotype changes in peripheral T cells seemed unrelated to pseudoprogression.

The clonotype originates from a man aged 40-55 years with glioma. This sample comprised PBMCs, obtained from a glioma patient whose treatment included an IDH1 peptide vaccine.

In DNA form, the CDR3 reads TGCGCCAGCAGCCAAGATCAACTAGCGGGAGTGGCAGATACGCAGTATTTT. Its translation: CASSQDQLAGVADTQYF. The V and J genes are TRBV4-1 and TRBJ2-3, with 11 bases that match TRBD2. Germline loops: CDR1 MGHRA, CDR2 YSYEKL. Trimming cost V 0 bases and J 4 bases; bases outside gene matches: 6. CDR3 length: 17 residues.